A single sample is the source of the 19 T cell receptor beta chains below, sequenced in a study of graft-versus-host responses after intestinal transplantation. Their antigens are not known. Sequenced by immunoSEQ multiplex PCR; TCRdb stores in-frame clones only, minus some. The sample has 130,000 to 150,000 clones, about 90% seen once. The source was unstimulated CD4+ T cells sorted from spleen or lymph node cells, collected before intestinal transplant. The source of these receptors is a human donor who received an intestinal transplant.

The rearrangement uses TRBV15 and TRBJ1-2; D gene unclear. CDR3 length equals 12 residues. Trimming left V 1 base short and J 8 bases short, with 8 bases between. Germline CDR1 LNHNV, CDR2 YYDKDF (reference sequence). The CDR3, as DNA: TGTGCCACCAGCAGAGTTCGAAGAGGCTACACCTTC. Translation gives CATSRVRRGYTF.

This rearrangement joins TRBV30 to TRBJ2-7, with D tentatively TRBD1 (7 bases). This CDR3 comprises 13 residues. Germline V gene lookup returns CDR1 GTSNPN and CDR2 SVGIG (reference sequence). The V and J ends lost 4 bases and 3 bases respectively, with 13 bases between them. CDR3 in DNA: TGTGCCTGGATCAACAGGGGAGGCTACGAGCAGTACTTC. Amino acid sequence: CAWINRGGYEQYF.

This chain links TRBV5-6 with TRBJ2-2, with 8 nucleotides matching TRBD2. From germline, CDR1 is SGHDT and CDR2 YYEEEE. The CDR3 consists of 15 residues. The ends lost 3 bases at V and 2 bases at J; junction bases unmatched: 3. As DNA, the CDR3 is TGTGCCAGCAGCTGGGGACTAGTTAACACCGGGGAGCTGTTTTTT. Residues: CASSWGLVNTGELFF.

The CDR3 DNA is TGCAGCGTTGGGTCTAGCCGGGGGGACCAGTACTTC. Amino acids: CSVGSSRGDQYF. This chain links TRBV29-1 with TRBJ2-5; 7 nucleotides align to TRBD2. Germline CDR1 SQVTM, CDR2 ANQGSEA. Trimming removed 4 bases from V and 10 bases from J; junction bases left unmatched: 9. CDR3 length: 12 residues.

V is TRBV29-1 and J is TRBJ2-5; TRBD1 matches 10 bases. The length of the CDR3 is 13 residues. Germline V lookup: CDR1 SQVTM, CDR2 ANQGSEA. V shed 5 bases, J shed 5 bases, and the junction held 5 bases outside the gene matches. The CDR3 sequence is CSVPGTGVETQYF. The CDR3, as DNA: TGCAGCGTTCCCGGGACAGGGGTGGAGACCCAGTACTTC.

V gene TRBV5-6 combines with J gene TRBJ2-7; possibly TRBD2 for D (5 bases). Between the trimmed V and J ends, which lost 4 bases and 3 bases, there was a span of 17 bases. The germline CDR1 and CDR2 sequences are SGHDT and YYEEEE. The CDR3 is 15 residues long. CDR3: CASSLPGRVNYEQYF. The DNA for the CDR3 is TGTGCCAGCAGCCTGCCCGGGCGGGTCAACTACGAGCAGTACTTC.

This chain links TRBV6-1 with TRBJ2-7; perhaps TRBD2 as D (6 bases). CDR1 MNHNS and CDR2 SASEGT come from the germline V gene. The CDR3 loop spans 11 amino acids. The germline V and J ends were trimmed by 6 bases and 7 bases, with 10 bases remaining between them. CDR3 residues: CASSLAFEQYF. The CDR3 coding sequence is TGTGCCAGCAGCCTAGCGTTTGAGCAGTACTTC.

The V call is TRBV7-2, the J call TRBJ2-5; D might be TRBD2 (5 bases). The J call is in doubt because the DNA end fits TRBJ2-7 better. The CDR3 is made up of 13 amino acids. In germline, CDR1 is SGHTA, CDR2 FQGNSA. The DNA for the CDR3 is TGTGCCAGCAGCCCCGTCACACTAGTCGAGCAGTACTTC. It translates to CASSPVTLVEQYF.

The gene calls are TRBV7-9 and TRBJ1-5; 8 bases are shared with TRBD1. V dropped 5 bases and J dropped 2; count of bases not matched to a gene: 11. Germline-derived CDR1 and CDR2 are SEHNR and FQNEAQ (reference sequence). This CDR3 has 17 residues. The CDR3 loop is CASSHGTGWRGNQPQHF. For the CDR3, the DNA is TGTGCCAGCAGCCACGGGACAGGATGGAGGGGCAATCAGCCCCAGCATTTT.

This chain connects TRBV29-1 to TRBJ2-1, with D perhaps TRBD1 (5 bases). The germline gives CDR1 SQVTM, CDR2 ANQGSEA. Trimming stripped 7 bases from V and 4 bases from J, with 14 bases between. The CDR3 totals 13 residues. CDR3: CSGTKGHYNEQFF. CDR3 sequence (DNA): TGCAGCGGCACGAAGGGGCATTACAATGAGCAGTTCTTC.

The chain uses TRBV27 and TRBJ2-2, with D perhaps TRBD1 (5 bases). The CDR3 extends over 15 amino acids. Trimming took 2 bases from V and 3 from J, leaving 10 bases between them. Germline assignment: CDR1 MNHEY and CDR2 SMNVEV (reference sequence). DNA for the CDR3: TGTGCCAGCAGTTTAAGGCAGGGCTACACCGGGGAGCTGTTTTTT. Protein sequence: CASSLRQGYTGELFF.

The chain combines TRBV6-5 with TRBJ1-4; tentatively, D is TRBD1 (5 bases). The CDR3 sequence is 12 residues long. Germline V gives CDR1 MNHEY, CDR2 SVGAGI. Trimming pared 2 bases from V and 10 bases from J, leaving 8 bases between. CDR3 nucleotide sequence: TGTGCCAGCAGTTACGTGGGGGGAAAACTGTTTTTT. It yields the protein CASSYVGGKLFF.

Only one count was recorded for this clone. The CDR3 here is CAISGTGGGKYDSGANVLTF. The CDR3 DNA follows: TGTGCCATCAGCGGGACAGGGGGCGGAAAATACGACTCTGGGGCCAACGTCCTGACTTTC. This chain links TRBV10-3 with TRBJ2-6, with 12 bases that match TRBD1. This CDR3 region has 20 residues. Germline V gives CDR1 ENHRY, CDR2 SYGVKD. The ends lost 6 bases at V and 0 bases at J; junction bases unmatched: 12.

CDR3 loop: CASSHREGSNYGYTF. CDR3 nucleotides: TGCGCCAGCAGCCACAGAGAAGGGTCTAACTATGGCTACACCTTC. The chain joins TRBV4-1 to TRBJ1-2; D is unresolved. This CDR3 comprises 15 residues. Per germline, CDR1 MGHRA and CDR2 YSYEKL. Trimming took 3 bases from V and 0 from J, leaving 11 bases between them.

V is TRBV20-1 and J is TRBJ1-5, with D uncertain. V was cut by 6 bases and J by 11 bases, with 8 bases left in between. There are 9 residues in the CDR3. Germline V gene lookup returns CDR1 DFQATT and CDR2 SNEGSKA (reference sequence). The CDR3 coding sequence is TGCAGTGCGAGTCATGCCCAGCATTTT. Amino acid sequence: CSASHAQHF.

V is TRBV5-1 and J is TRBJ2-5; tentative D call: TRBD2 (6 bases). The CDR3 totals 15 residues. Between the trimmed V and J ends, which lost 1 base and 5 bases, there was a span of 15 bases. Germline assignment: CDR1 SGHRS and CDR2 YFSETQ. The CDR3 DNA sequence: TGCGCCAGCAGCTTGTTTCCCGGGGGAAGGGAGACCCAGTACTTC. Protein: CASSLFPGGRETQYF.

This chain links TRBV28 with TRBJ2-7, with 9 bases matching TRBD1. After removal of 3 bases from V and 6 bases from J, the junction contained 6 bases not matched to a gene. Germline lookup yields CDR1 MDHEN and CDR2 SYDVKM. The CDR3 covers 14 residues. The CDR3 loop reads CASSLTGGTGEQYF. The CDR3 nucleotides are TGTGCCAGCAGTTTGACAGGGGGTACCGGCGAGCAGTACTTC.

The CDR3 region is CASSQGTTGELFF. The CDR3, as DNA: TGTGCCAGCTCCCAGGGTACCACCGGGGAGCTGTTTTTT. This chain connects TRBV7-9 to TRBJ2-2; TRBD1 is a possible D gene (5 bases). CDR1 and CDR2 from the germline V gene are SEHNR and FQNEAQ (reference sequence). The CDR3 consists of 13 residues. V dropped 8 bases and J dropped 4 bases, with 11 bases sitting between them.

This clone was recorded once. This sequence joins TRBV7-3 and TRBJ1-6, with D tentatively TRBD1 (6 bases). V was cut by 6 bases and J by 7 bases, with 13 bases left in between. The CDR3 covers 14 residues. Germline assignment: CDR1 SGHTA and CDR2 FQGTGA. As DNA, the CDR3 is TGTGCCAGCAGTTCGGACAGTGTAAATTCACCCCTCCACTTT. It translates to CASSSDSVNSPLHF.